The 17 T cell receptor delta chains below come from one sample, sequenced in a study of γδ T cells in repeated Plasmodium falciparum infection. TCRdb redid clone calling on the multiplex PCR reads using CATT. The repertoire holds roughly 90,000 delta-chain clones, with 0.8% to 1% as singletons. Vgamma9/Vdelta2+ and Vdelta2-negative gammadelta T cells were flow-sorted from PBMC for bulk sequencing. Sequenced input: gamma-delta T cells from blood. The receptors derive from a pool of human donors (malaria-infected and uninfected, not separated).

A remark on this clone: The protein held in TCRdb is that of a much larger clone and does not match this DNA's translation at residue 3, likely because of a read error; the protein shown is translated from the DNA. The V gene is TRDV1, the J gene TRDJ1; 9 bases line up with TRDD3. This CDR3 comprises 26 residues. Germline V gene sequence: CDR1 TSWWSYY, CDR2 QGS. The CDR3 region is CARGARPVVWPRRILGDPPYTDKLIF. CDR3 bases: TGTGCTCGTGGGGCTCGCCCCGTAGTATGGCCGAGGCGTATACTGGGGGACCCTCCGTACACCGATAAACTCATCTTT.

Notes on this clone: TCRdb pairs this DNA with a much larger clone's protein that differs at residue 6, likely a read error; the protein shown was translated from the DNA. This sequence joins TRDV2 and TRDJ1, with 12 positions matching TRDD3. The J gene was not available in TCRdb and was assigned here by matching the DNA to germline segments. V lost 0 bases and J lost 0; bases outside the gene matches: 10. CDR3 length: 19 residues. Germline CDR1 GEAIGNYY, CDR2 EKD. CDR3: CACDTIVLGDTRYTDKLIF. The CDR3 DNA reads as TGTGCCTGTGACACCATTGTACTGGGGGATACTCGCTACACCGATAAACTCATCTTT.

The sample holds many counts of this clone. The chain couples TRDV2 to TRDJ1, with 7 positions matching TRDD3. The J gene is not listed in TCRdb, so it was assigned here from a DNA match to germline. After removal of 3 bases from V and 5 bases from J, the junction contained 8 bases not matched to a gene. Germline loops: CDR1 GEAIGNYY, CDR2 EKD. CDR3 length: 14 amino acids. For the CDR3, the DNA is TGTGCCTGTGACTCGCTAATACTGGGGGATAAACTCATCTTT. Translation gives CACDSLILGDKLIF.

In this sample, this clone turned up a few times. TCRdb pairs this DNA with a much larger clone's protein that differs at residue 12, likely a read error; the protein shown was translated from the DNA. This chain connects TRDV2 to TRDJ1; TRDD3 matches 8 bases. The J gene, absent from TCRdb, was called here by matching the DNA to germline. The CDR3 runs 19 residues. Germline V lookup: CDR1 GEAIGNYY, CDR2 EKD. Unmatched junction bases numbered 16, after V lost 0 bases and J lost 2 bases. In DNA form, the CDR3 reads TGTGCCTGTGACACCGTCCCAATGGTGGGGGATTCAGGGACCGATAAACTCATCTTT. Encoded protein: CACDTVPMVGDSGTDKLIF.

This clone has a handful of counts. TCRdb has a much larger clone's protein, which differs at residue 14 from the translation of this DNA, likely because of a read error; what is shown is the protein translated from the DNA. V and J are TRDV1 and TRDJ1; perhaps TRDD2 as D (7 bases). With 3 bases removed from V and 2 bases from J, the gap between germline ends came to 34 bases. This CDR3 contains 22 residues. The germline V gene encodes CDR1 TSWWSYY and CDR2 QGS. The CDR3 DNA sequence: TGTGCTCTTGGGGATTTATTTCCTACGGGGGGCAATGGGAGATACGGTACCGATAAACTCATCTTT. This sequence encodes CALGDLFPTGGNGRYGTDKLIF.

This clone was observed at least ten times. The protein given by TCRdb reflects a much larger clone and differs at residue 6 from this DNA's translation, likely from a read error; the protein shown is the DNA's translation. The rearrangement uses TRDV2 and TRDJ1; the match to TRDD3 covers 12 bases. The J gene is absent in TCRdb and was assigned here via DNA matching to germline. The CDR3 spans 16 residues. V was pared by 7 bases and J by 4 bases, with 12 bases of the junction left unmatched. Germline V gives CDR1 GEAIGNYY, CDR2 EKD. CDR3 in DNA: TGTGCCTGGGGATTCCCGTACTGGGGGATACTCGATAAACTCATCTTT. This sequence encodes CAWGFPYWGILDKLIF.

Comment on this clone: A far larger clone is a single base away, which makes a read error likely. Other DNA sequences in this sample translate to the same CDR3. The chain joins TRDV1 to TRDJ1, with D maybe TRDD2 (5 bases). The CDR3 is 17 residues long. Germline-derived CDR1 and CDR2 are TSWWSYY and QGS. For the CDR3, the DNA is TGTGCTCTTGGGGAACTCCTACGGTCGGAACTGTCTAGCAAACTCATCTTC. It encodes CALGELLRSELSSKLIF.

This clone was seen a few times. With only one base between it and a far larger clone, this is likely a read error. Other DNA sequences from this sample encode an identical CDR3 as well. The V and J genes are TRDV1 and TRDJ1; D uncertain. The J gene, left out of TCRdb, was set here by checking the DNA against germline. The CDR3 length is 18 residues. CDR1 and CDR2 from the germline V gene are TSWWSYY and QGS. Here the CDR3 reads CALGVRWAPDVQADKLIF. DNA for the CDR3: TGTGCTCTTGGGGTCCGTTGGGCCCCGGATGTACAGGCCGACAAACTCATCTTT.

As regards this clone: It differs at one base from a far larger clone, so likely a read error. Other DNA sequences of this sample code for an identical CDR3. V and J are TRDV1 and TRDJ1; 13 positions match TRDD3. The CDR3 runs to 22 residues. Per germline, CDR1 TSWWSYY and CDR2 QGS. V was pared by 5 bases and J by 2 bases, with 23 bases of the junction left unmatched. CDR3 in amino acids: CALGLFRISYWGIRVGTDKLIF. The DNA of the CDR3 is TGTGCTCTTGGGCTTTTCCGCATATCCTACTGGGGGATACGCGTGGGTACCGATAAACTCATCTTT.

For this clone: The TCRdb protein comes from a much larger clone and disagrees with this DNA's translation at residue 4, likely due to a read error; the protein given here is derived from the DNA. V and J are TRDV2 and TRDJ1, with D possibly being TRDD2 or TRDD3 (7 bases each). Here the J gene was assigned by germline matching of the DNA, as TCRdb has none. Trimming stripped 5 bases from V and 6 bases from J, with 36 bases between. CDR1 and CDR2 from the germline V gene are GEAIGNYY and EKD. The CDR3 has 20 amino acids. CDR3 DNA: TGTGCCTGTGGTAGAATTCCTACGGGGGATTCCGAACATGTGAGGAATAAACTCATCTTT. It yields the protein CACGRIPTGDSEHVRNKLIF.

There are a few counts of this clone. This DNA's translation and the protein TCRdb lists, from a much larger clone, do not match at residue 17, likely due to a read error; the protein shown is translated from the DNA. No call exists for the J gene, whereas the V gene is TRDV2; the D call TRDD3 from the table was never checked on the DNA. Germline CDR1 and CDR2: GEAIGNYY and EKD. The CDR3 is 19 amino acids. CDR3 DNA: TGTGCCTGTGACACCCGACTACGCTGGGGGATAAACTACACCGATAAACCCATCTTT. This codes for CACDTRLRWGINYTDKPIF.

This clone was observed a handful of times. A read error likely explains this, since a far larger clone differs by one base. The sample holds other DNA sequences that translate to the same CDR3. This sequence joins TRDV2 and TRDJ1; 7 nucleotides match TRDD3. In the absence of a J gene in TCRdb, the DNA was matched to germline to assign it here. The CDR3 length is 18 residues. Germline V gives CDR1 GEAIGNYY, CDR2 EKD. V lost 1 base, J lost 5 bases, and 18 bases stayed unmatched. The CDR3 nucleotides read TGTGCCTGTGACACGATTTCAATGGGGGAAAAAGGATCTGATAAACTCATCTTT. Translation: CACDTISMGEKGSDKLIF.

About this clone: Translating this DNA gives a protein that differs at residue 13 from the TCRdb one, which belongs to a much larger clone; a read error is likely, and the protein shown is this translation. The chain uses TRDV3 and TRDJ1, with a possible D match to TRDD2 (5 bases). Germline V lookup: CDR1 TVYSNPD, CDR2 GDNSRS (reference sequence). The CDR3 runs 15 residues. The chain's CDR3 is CAFKCLLIQTDKPIF. CDR3 coding DNA: TGTGCCTTTAAGTGCCTACTCATCCAAACCGATAAACCCATCTTT.

This clone was observed at least ten times. This chain links TRDV1 with TRDJ3; TRDD3 agrees at 9 bases. The CDR3 has 20 amino acids. The germline V gene encodes CDR1 TSWWSYY and CDR2 QGS. The ends lost 4 bases at V and 1 base at J; junction bases unmatched: 11. The CDR3 coding sequence is TGTGCTCTTGGGGGCAGGGTAAGAACTGGGGGATCCTGGGACACCCGACAGATGTTTTTC. Its protein is CALGGRVRTGGSWDTRQMFF.

This clone was detected a few times. One base away lies a much larger clone, so this may be a sequencing read error. This chain connects TRDV1 to TRDJ1; maybe TRDD2 (6 bases). TCRdb carries no J gene annotation; the J gene was assigned here by matching the DNA with germline. This CDR3 spans 17 amino acids. The germline V gene encodes CDR1 TSWWSYY and CDR2 QGS. Deletions cut 1 base from V and 0 bases from J, with 15 bases between. CDR3 loop: CALGERDPTRNTDKLIF. The CDR3 DNA sequence: TGTGCTCTTGGGGAACGAGATCCTACGAGGAACACCGATAAACTCATCTTT.

This clone has only a few counts. A read error likely explains why the TCRdb protein, taken from a much larger clone, differs from this DNA's translation at residue 20; the protein shown is translated from the DNA. The chain couples TRDV1 to TRDJ1, with D tentatively TRDD2 or TRDD3 (8 bases each). The germline gives CDR1 TSWWSYY, CDR2 QGS. The length of the CDR3 is 23 residues. CDR3 DNA: TGTGCTCTTGGGGAACTCACCTTCCTAATTTCACCCGTCAGTGGGGATACAGCCGATGAACTCATCTTT. Its translation: CALGELTFLISPVSGDTADELIF.

In the case of this clone: A read error is likely here: a far larger clone is one base away. The identical CDR3 is also encoded by other nucleotide sequences in the sample. With the J gene uncalled, the V gene is TRDV1; the DNA was not used to check the table's D call, TRDD3. The CDR3 length is 16 residues. Germline V CDR1 and CDR2: TSWWSYY, QGS. CDR3 loop: CALGRATLGDNDKLIF. The CDR3, as DNA: TGTGCTCTTGGTAGGGCTACTCTGGGGGACAACGATAAGCTCATCTTT.